The 4 T cell receptor beta chains below come from one sample, sequenced in a study of T cell changes during pregnancy in multiple sclerosis. Repertoires were generated with immunoSEQ multiplex PCR, while TCRdb's copy carries only in-frame clones and drops some. The data show about 110,000 clones, about 90% seen once. This material consisted of peripheral blood, taken in the third trimester of pregnancy. Receptor source: a female donor in good health, enrolled as a control in a pregnancy study.

This rearrangement joins TRBV11-1 to TRBJ1-1, with D possibly TRBD1 on 5 matching bases. Per germline, CDR1 SGHAT and CDR2 FQDESV (reference sequence). The V gene lost 1 base and the J gene lost 1 base, with 13 bases spanning the gap. CDR3 length: 16 residues. The CDR3 DNA is TGTGCCAGCAGCTTAGAAGGCAGGGTTGGGAACACTGAAGCTTTCTTT. It specifies CASSLEGRVGNTEAFF.

The V and J genes are TRBV14 and TRBJ1-1, with a possible D match to TRBD1 (6 bases). Trimming took 3 bases from V and 0 from J, leaving 8 bases between them. The CDR3 is 14 residues long. The germline gives CDR1 SGHDN, CDR2 FVKESK. CDR3 DNA: TGTGCCAGCAGCCACCAGGGGCTGAACACTGAAGCTTTCTTT. It translates to CASSHQGLNTEAFF.

In its sample, this clone was seen a few times. The DNA of the CDR3 is TGTGCCAGCAGGGACAGCTTGAACACTGAAGCTTTCTTT. It encodes CASRDSLNTEAFF. The chain has TRBV6-5 and TRBJ1-1; D may be TRBD1 (6 bases). CDR3 length: 13 amino acids. V lost 6 bases, J lost 0 bases, and 8 bases lay in between. Germline V gene lookup returns CDR1 MNHEY and CDR2 SVGAGI.

This rearrangement joins TRBV5-4 to TRBJ2-4; D possibly corresponds to TRBD1 (6 bases). Germline V lookup: CDR1 SGHNT, CDR2 YYREEE (reference sequence). V lost 0 bases, J lost 9 bases, and 7 bases lay in between. There are 12 residues in the CDR3. This CDR3 reads CASSLGQAIQYF. CDR3 nucleotides: TGTGCCAGCAGCTTGGGACAGGCCATTCAGTACTTC.